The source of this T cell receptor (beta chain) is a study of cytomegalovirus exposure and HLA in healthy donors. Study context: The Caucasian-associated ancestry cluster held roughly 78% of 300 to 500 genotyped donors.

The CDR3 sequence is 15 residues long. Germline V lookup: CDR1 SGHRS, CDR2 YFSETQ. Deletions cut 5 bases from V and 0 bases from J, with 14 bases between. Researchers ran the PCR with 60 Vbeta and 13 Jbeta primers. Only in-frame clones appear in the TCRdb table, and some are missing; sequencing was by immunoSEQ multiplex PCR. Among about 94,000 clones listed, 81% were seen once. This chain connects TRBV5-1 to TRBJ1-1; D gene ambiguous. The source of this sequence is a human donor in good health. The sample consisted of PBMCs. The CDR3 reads CASSLEFLMNTEAFF. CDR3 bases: TGCGCCAGCAGTCTAGAGTTTCTTATGAACACTGAAGCTTTCTTT.